This T cell receptor (beta chain) was observed in a study of cytomegalovirus exposure and HLA in healthy donors. Regarding the study as a whole: Most TCR sequences proved rare, with some public TCRs found in many donors.

With respect to this clone: The antigen remains unidentified.

PCR involved 60 Vbeta and 13 Jbeta primers. Assay: immunoSEQ multiplex PCR; the TCRdb copy retains only in-frame clones and omits some. Of under 200,000 clones listed, 82% were seen once; the top ten hold over 1.2%. The CDR3 runs 15 residues. CDR1 is SGHDN and CDR2 is FVKESK in the germline V gene. Trimming stripped 0 bases from V and 3 bases from J, with 12 bases between. This chain connects TRBV14 to TRBJ2-7, with a weak D call TRBD2 (6 bases). This TCR derives from a girl aged 10-17 years in good health and CMV-seropositive. Source material: PBMCs. The CDR3 region is CASSQEAGYFYEQYF. CDR3 sequence (DNA): TGTGCCAGCAGCCAAGAAGCGGGCTATTTCTACGAGCAGTACTTC.